The clone carrying this TCR beta chain has ten or more counts. The antigen is not known. The TCR beta profiling, which covered VDJ combination and CDR3 sequence, was carried out using genomic DNA as the template. TCRdb re-analysed the reads in MiXCR, keeping a single row per CDR3 protein. The table has 200,000 to 250,000 distinct CDR3 sequences, 30% to 40% seen once. This record belongs to a study of CD8+CD57+ T cells in acquired aplastic anemia. Findings of the study overall: Significant differences in CD8+ Simpson's diversity were not observed between patients and controls. Patients and controls were found to share 25 to 35 CD8+ CDR3 sequences.

The CDR3 sequence is 12 residues long. CDR1 is LNHDA and CDR2 is SQIVND in the germline V gene (reference sequence). Trimming took off 5 bases at V and 5 bases at J, with 9 bases between the two ends. V usage is TRBV19 and J usage is TRBJ1-2; unclear D gene. The receptor comes from a human donor in good health, serving as a control. Sample: sorted CD4+, CD8+, or CD8+CD57+ T cells (not recorded which) from PBMCs. The CDR3 spells CASSPRGYGYTF. CDR3 DNA sequence: TGTGCCAGTAGTCCCCGGGGTTATGGCTACACCTTC. Full variable domain (remainder filled in from reference TRBV19 and TRBJ1-2): DGGITQSPKYLFRKEGQNVTLSCEQNLNHDAMYWYRQDPGQGLRLIYYSQIVNDFQKGDIAEGYSVSREKKESFPLTVTSAQKNPTAFYLCASSPRGYGYTFGSGTRLTVV.